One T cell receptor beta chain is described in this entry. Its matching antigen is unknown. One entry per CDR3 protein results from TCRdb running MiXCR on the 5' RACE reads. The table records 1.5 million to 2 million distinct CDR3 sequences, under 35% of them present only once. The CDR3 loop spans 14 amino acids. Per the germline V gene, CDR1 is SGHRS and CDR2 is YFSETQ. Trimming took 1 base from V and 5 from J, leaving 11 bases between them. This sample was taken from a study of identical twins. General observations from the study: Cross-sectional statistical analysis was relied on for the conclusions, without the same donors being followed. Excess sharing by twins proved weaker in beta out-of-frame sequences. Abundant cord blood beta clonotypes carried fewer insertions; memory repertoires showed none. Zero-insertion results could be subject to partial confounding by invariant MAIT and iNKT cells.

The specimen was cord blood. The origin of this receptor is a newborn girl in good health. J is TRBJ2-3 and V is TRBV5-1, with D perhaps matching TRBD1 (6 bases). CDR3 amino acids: CASSLTTGIDTQYF. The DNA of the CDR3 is TGCGCCAGCAGCTTGACAACAGGGATAGATACGCAGTATTTT.